This is a list of T cell receptor beta chains from one sample in a study of T cells in localized non-small cell lung cancer. Clones were sequenced by immunoSEQ multiplex PCR, and TCRdb holds only the in-frame ones, with some missing. The sample yields roughly 1,300 clones, 36% seen once. The sample in question was lung tumor tissue, obtained before any cancer treatment. These receptors originate from a woman between 18 and 55 years old with stage I lung adenocarcinoma. CDR3s include the opening cysteine and the closing phenylalanine or tryptophan. A D gene is named only where the DNA matches it firmly. The size of a clone is reported for some rows only, either as once, few or many, or as a class for expanded clones.

D: .
J: TRBJ2-5
V: TRBV11-3
size: few
CDR3: CASTASRGVETQYF
DNA: TGTGCCAGCACCGCGAGCCGGGGAGTGGAGACCCAGTACTTC

D: TRBD2
J: TRBJ2-3
V: TRBV29-1
size: .
CDR3: CSVGTSGKDTQYF
DNA: TGCAGCGTTGGAACTAGCGGAAAAGATACGCAGTATTTT

D: .
J: TRBJ1-3
V: TRBV19
size: .
CDR3: CASTIGRVSSGNTIYF
DNA: TGTGCCAGTACCATAGGGCGGGTAAGCTCTGGAAACACCATATATTTT

D: .
J: TRBJ1-1
V: TRBV6-8
size: few
CDR3: CASSYEPSRRAFF
DNA: TGTGCCAGCAGTTACGAGCCGTCCAGGAGGGCTTTCTTT

D: TRBD1
J: TRBJ1-1
V: TRBV6-8
size: few
CDR3: CASRTHTGDDTEAFF
DNA: TGTGCTAGCAGAACACATACAGGGGATGACACTGAAGCTTTCTTT

D: TRBD1
J: TRBJ2-7
V: TRBV30
size: .
CDR3: CACFRDRTYEQYF
DNA: TGTGCCTGCTTCCGGGACAGAACCTACGAGCAGTACTTC

D: .
J: TRBJ2-7
V: TRBV11-3
size: medium-sized
CDR3: CASSPRRRVSHEQYF
DNA: TGTGCCAGCAGCCCAAGGAGAAGAGTCTCACACGAGCAGTACTTC

D: TRBD1
J: TRBJ1-2
V: TRBV11-3
size: .
CDR3: CASSFLGTGGQRVGYTF
DNA: TGTGCCAGCAGCTTTTTGGGGACAGGGGGTCAGCGAGTCGGCTACACCTTC

D: TRBD2
J: TRBJ2-5
V: TRBV28
size: .
CDR3: CASSLLGTSGQETQYF
DNA: TGTGCCAGCAGTTTATTGGGGACTAGCGGTCAAGAGACCCAGTACTTC

D: TRBD1
J: TRBJ2-5
V: TRBV11-3
size: few
CDR3: CASSSRQGGPETQYF
DNA: TGTGCCAGCAGCAGCCGACAGGGGGGCCCAGAGACCCAGTACTTC

D: .
J: TRBJ2-3
V: TRBV12-5
size: once
CDR3: CASAHSGPTDTQYF
DNA: TGTGCTAGTGCTCATAGCGGCCCAACAGATACGCAGTATTTT

D: .
J: TRBJ1-5
V: TRBV6-8
size: medium-sized
CDR3: CAIRTDKGGQPQHF
DNA: TGTGCCATCAGGACTGACAAGGGAGGTCAGCCCCAGCATTTT

D: .
J: TRBJ1-2
V: TRBV9
size: few
CDR3: CASSIDQRGYGYTF
DNA: TGTGCCAGCAGCATCGACCAGCGAGGCTATGGCTACACCTTC

D: .
J: TRBJ2-1
V: TRBV18
size: .
CDR3: CASSPRAGQSSYNEQFF
DNA: TGTGCCAGCTCACCACGGGCGGGCCAAAGCTCCTACAATGAGCAGTTCTTC

D: .
J: TRBJ2-3
V: TRBV19
size: hyperexpanded
CDR3: CASSYGRSGTQYF
DNA: TGTGCCAGTAGTTACGGACGGTCGGGTACGCAGTATTTT

D: .
J: TRBJ2-1
V: TRBV16
size: .
CDR3: CASSPTRTNYNEQFF
DNA: TGTGCCAGCAGCCCGACGAGGACTAACTACAATGAGCAGTTCTTC

D: .
J: TRBJ2-6
V: TRBV19
size: once
CDR3: CASSNDRSSGANVLTF
DNA: TGTGCCAGTAGTAACGACAGGAGCTCTGGGGCCAACGTCCTGACTTTT

D: TRBD2
J: TRBJ2-3
V: TRBV11-3
size: medium-sized
CDR3: CASSFFSGSTDTQYF
DNA: TGTGCCAGCAGCTTCTTTAGCGGGAGCACAGATACGCAGTATTTT

D: .
J: TRBJ1-1
V: TRBV11-3
size: .
CDR3: CASSLVGGRDTEAFF
DNA: TGTGCCAGCAGCTTGGTTGGGGGTAGGGACACTGAAGCTTTCTTT

D: .
J: TRBJ1-3
V: TRBV28
size: .
CDR3: CASTLDGKLANTIYF
DNA: TGTGCCAGCACCCTGGACGGCAAGTTGGCAAACACCATATATTTT

D: .
J: TRBJ2-1
V: TRBV29-1
size: few
CDR3: CSVSSDARNEQFF
DNA: TGCAGCGTTTCATCAGACGCCCGAAATGAGCAGTTCTTC

D: TRBD2
J: TRBJ2-1
V: TRBV10-2
size: few
CDR3: CASRETLAGDNEQFF
DNA: TGCGCCAGCAGGGAGACACTAGCGGGAGACAATGAGCAGTTCTTC

D: .
J: TRBJ1-3
V: TRBV6-8
size: medium-sized
CDR3: CASRIQRRSGNTIYF
DNA: TGTGCCAGCAGAATTCAGCGCCGCTCTGGAAACACCATATATTTT

D: .
J: TRBJ1-2
V: TRBV1
size: .
CDR3: CASSQSRGDYGYTF
DNA: TGCGCCAGCAGCCAATCCCGAGGCGACTATGGCTACACCTTC

D: .
J: TRBJ2-7
V: TRBV9
size: few
CDR3: CASSPAGVGYEQYF
DNA: TGTGCCAGCAGCCCAGCAGGGGTGGGCTACGAGCAGTACTTC

D: .
J: TRBJ2-1
V: TRBV10-2
size: .
CDR3: CASSERTGYEQFF
DNA: TGCGCCAGCAGTGAACGGACGGGGTATGAGCAGTTCTTC

D: TRBD2
J: TRBJ2-3
V: TRBV29-1
size: .
CDR3: CSAQTSGTADTQYF
DNA: TGCAGCGCTCAGACTAGCGGGACCGCAGATACGCAGTATTTT

D: .
J: TRBJ1-2
V: TRBV19
size: .
CDR3: CASSMADYGYTF
DNA: TGTGCCAGTAGTATGGCCGACTATGGCTACACCTTC

D: TRBD2
J: TRBJ2-7
V: TRBV10-1
size: .
CDR3: CARPTSGLSSYEQYF
DNA: TGCGCCAGACCTACTAGCGGACTAAGCTCCTACGAGCAGTACTTC

D: TRBD1
J: TRBJ2-2
V: TRBV12-5
size: .
CDR3: CANGWGTGDRELFF
DNA: TGTGCCAACGGGTGGGGGACAGGGGATAGGGAGCTGTTTTTT

D: .
J: TRBJ1-3
V: TRBV30
size: once
CDR3: CAWSVMGRLGSGNTIYF
DNA: TGTGCCTGGAGTGTGATGGGCAGGTTGGGCTCTGGAAACACCATATATTTT

D: TRBD1
J: TRBJ1-4
V: TRBV6-8
size: .
CDR3: CASSFRTGIATNEKLFF
DNA: TGTGCCAGCAGTTTTCGGACAGGGATTGCAACTAATGAAAAACTGTTTTTT

D: TRBD1
J: TRBJ2-1
V: TRBV19
size: .
CDR3: CASSTRTGVLHNEQFF
DNA: TGTGCCAGTAGTACTCGGACAGGGGTTTTGCACAATGAGCAGTTCTTC

D: TRBD1
J: TRBJ1-2
V: TRBV6-8
size: few
CDR3: CASSPTGGNGYTF
DNA: TGTGCCAGCAGTCCCACAGGGGGCAACGGCTACACCTTC

D: TRBD2
J: TRBJ2-7
V: TRBV28
size: .
CDR3: CASSSPGREEQYF
DNA: TGTGCCAGCAGTTCCCCCGGGCGGGAGGAGCAGTACTTC

D: .
J: TRBJ2-5
V: TRBV10-3
size: .
CDR3: CAISESSGVETQYF
DNA: TGTGCCATCAGTGAGTCGTCAGGGGTAGAGACCCAGTACTTC

D: .
J: TRBJ1-2
V: TRBV29-1
size: large
CDR3: CSVEDPGWVYGYTF
DNA: TGCAGCGTTGAAGATCCAGGGTGGGTCTATGGCTACACCTTC

D: .
J: TRBJ1-1
V: TRBV10-3
size: few
CDR3: CASDMEFNTEAFF
DNA: TGTGCCAGCGATATGGAATTCAACACTGAAGCTTTCTTT

D: TRBD2
J: TRBJ2-1
V: TRBV12-5
size: medium-sized
CDR3: CASTVWGGSIHNEQFF
DNA: TGTGCCAGCACCGTCTGGGGAGGGTCTATCCACAATGAGCAGTTCTTC

D: .
J: TRBJ1-5
V: TRBV5-1
size: few
CDR3: CASSLRGGSNQPQHF
DNA: TGCGCCAGCAGCTTGCGGGGCGGTAGCAATCAGCCCCAGCATTTT

D: .
J: TRBJ2-3
V: TRBV28
size: .
CDR3: CASSFVAGTDTQYF
DNA: TGTGCCAGCAGTTTCGTCGCTGGCACAGATACGCAGTATTTT